This is a list of T cell receptor beta chains from one sample in a study of cytomegalovirus exposure and HLA in healthy donors. Measured with immunoSEQ multiplex PCR; TCRdb has only the in-frame clones, and not every one. This table holds some 110,000 clones, just under 75% found once. Sequenced sample: PBMCs. The source of these receptors is a man in his 60s in good health and CMV-seropositive. Both conserved end residues are part of each CDR3. Fields, in order: clone size, D gene, V gene, J gene, CDR3 protein, CDR3 DNA. A D gene is named only where the DNA matches it firmly. The size field is filled for only some rows; it gives once, few, many or a size class.

>-|TRBD1|TRBV18|TRBJ1-3
CASSPSHTGASGNTIYF
TGTGCCAGCTCACCGTCCCATACAGGGGCCTCTGGAAACACCATATATTTT
>-|-|TRBV5-1|TRBJ2-5
CATTDSQETQYF
TGCGCCACCACGGACAGCCAAGAGACCCAGTACTTC
>-|TRBD1|TRBV4-1|TRBJ1-2
CASSQGQGHVGYTF
TGCGCCAGCAGCCAAGGACAGGGACACGTTGGCTACACCTTC
>-|TRBD1|TRBV5-4|TRBJ2-3
CASSGQGAPDTQYF
TGTGCCAGCAGCGGCCAGGGGGCCCCAGATACGCAGTATTTT
>few|-|TRBV2|TRBJ1-5
CASRVTGNQPQHF
TGTGCCAGCCGGGTTACGGGCAATCAGCCCCAGCATTTT
>-|TRBD1|TRBV2|TRBJ1-3
CASSVGPGQQINTIYF
TGTGCCAGCAGTGTAGGTCCGGGACAGCAAATAAACACCATATATTTT
>-|-|TRBV5-6|TRBJ1-2
CASSPGRDLFGYTF
TGTGCCAGCAGCCCCGGGAGGGATTTGTTCGGCTACACCTTC
>once|-|TRBV7-3|TRBJ1-6
CASSPGPLTDSRNSPLHF
TGTGCCAGCAGCCCCGGACCTCTGACGGACAGTAGGAATTCACCCCTCCACTTT
>-|TRBD1|TRBV6-1|TRBJ1-1
CASSSSTGDTEAFF
TGTGCCAGCAGTAGTTCTACAGGGGACACTGAAGCTTTCTTT
>-|TRBD1|TRBV5-1|TRBJ1-2
CASSTGTGLGGYTF
TGCGCCAGCAGCACAGGGACAGGGTTGGGAGGCTACACCTTC
>-|-|TRBV9|TRBJ1-6
CASSVEPNSPLHF
TGTGCCAGCAGCGTAGAGCCCAATTCACCCCTCCACTTT
>-|-|TRBV6-1|TRBJ1-5
CASTSQGNQPQHF
TGTGCCAGCACTTCTCAGGGAAATCAGCCCCAGCATTTT
>-|TRBD1|TRBV10-3|TRBJ2-5
CAIGTGGSYGQETQYF
TGTGCCATTGGGACAGGGGGCTCTTACGGCCAAGAGACCCAGTACTTC
>few|-|TRBV30|TRBJ1-2
CAWSLYGYTF
TGTGCCTGGAGTCTTTATGGCTACACCTTC
>few|TRBD1|TRBV5-5|TRBJ2-4
CASSQDSTGYMVQYF
TGTGCCAGCAGTCAAGACTCGACAGGGTATATGGTTCAGTACTTC
>few|-|TRBV6-6|TRBJ1-6
CASSQGSDSPLHF
TGTGCCAGCAGCCAGGGTTCAGACTCACCCCTCCACTTT
>few|-|TRBV28|TRBJ1-3
CASSFRGGRDTIYF
TGTGCCAGCAGTTTTAGGGGGGGCAGGGACACCATATATTTT
>-|-|TRBV27|TRBJ1-1
CASSRGGGTEAFF
TGTGCCAGCAGCAGGGGAGGGGGCACTGAAGCTTTCTTT
>-|-|TRBV5-1|TRBJ2-7
CASSITGYGYEQYF
TGCGCCAGCAGCATAACAGGGTATGGCTACGAGCAGTACTTC
>-|-|TRBV25-1|TRBJ2-1
CASRRTVSSYNEQFF
TGTGCCAGCAGGAGGACTGTTAGCTCCTACAATGAGCAGTTCTTC
>-|TRBD1|TRBV5-1|TRBJ2-7
CASSLLPGGTNEQYF
TGCGCCAGCAGCTTGCTGCCAGGGGGCACGAACGAGCAGTACTTC
>-|-|TRBV19|TRBJ1-1
CASMSRSQMNTEAFF
TGTGCCAGTATGAGCAGGTCCCAAATGAACACTGAAGCTTTCTTT
>few|TRBD1|TRBV11-2|TRBJ2-7
CASSRKIYGDRYF
TGTGCCAGCAGTCGAAAAATTTACGGGGACAGGTACTTC
>-|-|TRBV11-1|TRBJ2-1
CASSTRTQGDEQFF
TGTGCCAGCAGCACAAGGACACAGGGAGACGAGCAGTTCTTC
>-|TRBD2|TRBV6-1|TRBJ2-5
CASTRTSGGEETQYF
TGTGCCAGCACCAGGACTAGCGGGGGAGAAGAGACCCAGTACTTC
>once|-|TRBV19|TRBJ1-5
CASSIRGGEPQHF
TGTGCCAGTAGTATAAGGGGCGGCGAGCCCCAGCATTTT
>-|-|TRBV5-4|TRBJ2-3
CASSVTGSTDTQYF
TGTGCCAGCAGCGTCACAGGATCCACAGATACGCAGTATTTT
>-|-|TRBV6-1|TRBJ1-1
CASSLQVDTEAFF
TGTGCCAGCAGCCTACAGGTCGACACTGAGGCTTTCTTT
>-|-|TRBV10-3|TRBJ1-1
CAITRSTNTEAFF
TGTGCCATCACGAGGTCTACGAACACTGAAGCTTTCTTT
>-|-|TRBV7-7|TRBJ2-7
CASSLALYDEQYF
TGTGCTAGCAGCTTAGCCCTTTATGACGAGCAGTACTTC
>-|TRBD1|TRBV5-6|TRBJ1-3
CASSLGTLTGRGTIYF
TGTGCCAGCAGCTTGGGAACCCTGACAGGGCGTGGGACCATATATTTT
>-|TRBD2|TRBV7-3|TRBJ2-1
CASRLARGSNEQFF
TGTGCCAGCAGACTAGCGCGGGGAAGCAATGAGCAGTTCTTC
>few|-|TRBV2|TRBJ1-1
CATGENAEAFF
TGTGCCACAGGCGAGAACGCTGAAGCTTTCTTT
>-|-|TRBV2|TRBJ2-3
CASSDVAASTDTQYF
TGTGCCAGCAGTGATGTAGCGGCTAGCACAGATACGCAGTATTTT
>-|-|TRBV28|TRBJ1-1
CASSLPKVSAFF
TGTGCCAGCAGTTTACCTAAAGTCTCGGCTTTCTTT
>-|-|TRBV5-1|TRBJ2-5
CASSQGGKGETQYF
TGCGCCAGCAGCCAGGGTGGGAAGGGGGAGACCCAGTACTTC
>-|TRBD2|TRBV29-1|TRBJ2-3
CSATSGSTDTQYF
TGCAGCGCGACTAGCGGTAGCACAGATACGCAGTATTTT
>-|TRBD2|TRBV25-1|TRBJ2-2
CASSRAGGLRYTGELFF
TGTGCCAGCAGTAGAGCGGGGGGGCTTAGGTACACCGGGGAGCTGTTTTTT
>once|TRBD1|TRBV5-1|TRBJ2-7
CASSLQFGTAYEQYF
TGCGCCAGCAGCTTGCAGTTCGGGACAGCCTACGAGCAGTACTTC
>-|-|TRBV4-2|TRBJ2-7
CASSRERYYEQYF
TGTGCCAGCAGCCGCGAGCGGTACTACGAGCAGTACTTC
>-|-|TRBV5-4|TRBJ1-3
CASSLEVENTIYF
TGTGCCAGCAGCTTGGAAGTAGAAAACACCATATATTTT
>-|-|TRBV2|TRBJ1-3
CASIRLREAGNTIYF
TGTGCCAGCATTCGACTGAGGGAGGCTGGAAACACCATATATTTT
>-|-|TRBV28|TRBJ1-1
CASSLGQSNTEAFF
TGTGCCAGCAGTTTAGGACAGTCGAACACTGAAGCTTTCTTT
>few|-|TRBV2|TRBJ1-2
CASSEQGSLYGYTF
TGTGCCAGCAGTGAGCAGGGATCCCTCTATGGCTACACCTTC
>-|-|TRBV7-9|TRBJ1-4
CASSFSGTSVRLFF
TGTGCCAGCAGCTTTTCCGGGACTTCCGTTAGACTGTTTTTT
>-|TRBD2|TRBV19|TRBJ2-1
CAPGTSKWNEQFF
TGTGCCCCCGGGACTAGCAAGTGGAATGAGCAGTTCTTC
>-|TRBD2|TRBV5-1|TRBJ2-4
CASRVAGGVKNIQYF
TGCGCCAGCCGGGTCGCGGGGGGAGTCAAAAACATTCAGTACTTC
>-|-|TRBV5-8|TRBJ1-4
CASSFFKGLTNEKLFF
TGTGCCAGCAGCTTTTTCAAGGGACTGACAAATGAAAAACTGTTTTTT
>-|TRBD1|TRBV6-6|TRBJ2-1
CASRPGGSYNEQFF
TGTGCCAGCAGGCCAGGGGGCTCCTACAATGAGCAGTTCTTC
>few|-|TRBV6-1|TRBJ2-7
CASSEGAAGYEQYF
TGTGCCAGCAGTGAAGGCGCGGCCGGCTACGAGCAGTACTTC
>-|-|TRBV5-4|TRBJ2-6
CASSLAGANVLTF
TGTGCCAGCAGCTTGGCAGGGGCCAACGTCCTGACTTTC
>-|TRBD1|TRBV18|TRBJ1-1
CASSLRTGYTEAFF
TGTGCCAGCTCACTCCGGACAGGCTACACTGAAGCTTTCTTT